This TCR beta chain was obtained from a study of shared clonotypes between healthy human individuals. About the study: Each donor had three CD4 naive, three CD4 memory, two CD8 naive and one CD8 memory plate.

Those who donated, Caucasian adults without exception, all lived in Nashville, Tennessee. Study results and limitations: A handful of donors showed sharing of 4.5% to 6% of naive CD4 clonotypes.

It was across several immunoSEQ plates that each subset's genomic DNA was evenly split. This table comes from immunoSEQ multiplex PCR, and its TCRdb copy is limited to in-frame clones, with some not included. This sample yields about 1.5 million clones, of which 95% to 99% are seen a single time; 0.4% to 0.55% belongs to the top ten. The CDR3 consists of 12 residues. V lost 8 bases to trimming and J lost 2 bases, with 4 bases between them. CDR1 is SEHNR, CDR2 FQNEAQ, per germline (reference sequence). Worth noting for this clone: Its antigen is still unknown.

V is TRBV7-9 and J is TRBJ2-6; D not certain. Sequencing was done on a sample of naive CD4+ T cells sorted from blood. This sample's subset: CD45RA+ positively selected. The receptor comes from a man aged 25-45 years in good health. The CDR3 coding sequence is TGTGCCAGCCCGACTGGGGCCAACGTCCTGACTTTC. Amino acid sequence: CASPTGANVLTF.